These 24 T cell receptor beta chains were all obtained from the same sample, sequenced in a study of blood T cell repertoires in COVID-19. The protocol was immunoSEQ multiplex PCR, while the TCRdb copy is restricted to in-frame clones and leaves out a portion. The sample has approximately 220,000 clones; about 88% are singletons. The sequencing input was peripheral blood. The receptors were gathered from a man aged 50 to 60 who had recovered from COVID-19.

The chain carries TRBV28 and TRBJ2-7; the match to TRBD2 covers 7 bases. Trimming cost V 2 bases and J 2 bases; bases outside gene matches: 9. This CDR3 has 16 amino acids. CDR1 and CDR2 from the germline V gene are MDHEN and SYDVKM. The CDR3: CASSLIRASGTYEQYF. The CDR3 region has the DNA TGTGCCAGCAGTTTAATTCGGGCTAGCGGAACCTACGAGCAGTACTTC.

V and J are TRBV19 and TRBJ2-5; D unresolved. The CDR3 totals 15 residues. Germline CDR1 is LNHDA and CDR2 is SQIVND (reference sequence). The V end lost 0 bases, the J end lost 1 base, and 9 bases lay between the germline ends. The CDR3 sequence is CASSIDLTFQETQYF. The CDR3 DNA is TGTGCCAGTAGTATAGATCTGACATTCCAAGAGACCCAGTACTTC.

This chain connects TRBV5-1 to TRBJ1-2, with D unresolved. The ends were cut back, 0 bases at V and 6 bases at J, with 12 bases in the middle. From germline, CDR1 is SGHRS and CDR2 YFSETQ. This CDR3 is built from 14 residues. The CDR3 sequence: CASSLGNRENGYTF. In nucleotides, the CDR3 is TGCGCCAGCAGCTTGGGCAACAGAGAGAATGGCTACACCTTC. The entire variable domain, with the rest obtained from reference TRBV5-1 and TRBJ1-2, is as follows: KAGVTQTPRYLIKTRGQQVTLSCSPISGHRSVSWYQQTPGQGLQFLFEYFSETQRNKGNFPGRFSGRQFSNSRSEMNVSTLELGDSALYLCASSLGNRENGYTFGSGTRLTVV.

The chain employs TRBV27 and TRBJ2-1, with 8 bases matching TRBD2. The CDR3 has 13 residues. In germline, CDR1 is MNHEY, CDR2 SMNVEV (reference sequence). V was pared by 5 bases and J by 8 bases, with 5 bases of the junction left unmatched. The chain's CDR3 is CASSGLAGDEQFF. The CDR3 DNA is TGTGCCAGCAGTGGACTAGCAGGGGATGAGCAGTTCTTC.

The chain combines TRBV5-4 with TRBJ1-1; 9 nucleotides agree with TRBD1. The CDR3 spans 15 residues. In germline, CDR1 is SGHNT, CDR2 YYREEE (reference sequence). The ends lost 4 bases at V and 0 bases at J; junction bases unmatched: 4. The CDR3 loop reads CASSGGQGLNTEAFF. CDR3 bases: TGTGCCAGCAGCGGGGGACAGGGTTTGAACACTGAAGCTTTCTTT.

The rearrangement links TRBV9 to TRBJ1-2, with D perhaps TRBD1 (5 bases). This CDR3 comprises 15 residues. Between the trimmed V and J ends, which lost 4 bases and 0 bases, there was a span of 13 bases. Germline V gene data show CDR1 as SGDLS and CDR2 as YYNGEE. In DNA form, the CDR3 reads TGTGCCAGCAGCTTTCGACAGACCGCTAACTATGGCTACACCTTC. Amino acid sequence: CASSFRQTANYGYTF. The full variable domain, in which reference TRBV9 and TRBJ1-2 provide the parts outside the CDR3, is DSGVTQTPKHLITATGQRVTLRCSPRSGDLSVYWYQQSLDQGLQFLIQYYNGEERAKGNILERFSAQQFPDLHSELNLSSLELGDSALYFCASSFRQTANYGYTFGSGTRLTVV.

The chain links TRBV18 to TRBJ1-5, with D unresolved. Germline CDR1 is KGHSH and CDR2 is LQKENI. The CDR3 has 14 residues. Deletions cut 3 bases from V and 5 bases from J, with 11 bases between. The CDR3 DNA sequence: TGTGCCAGCTCACCGTTGAGTTCGGATCAGCCCCAGCATTTT. This encodes CASSPLSSDQPQHF.

The gene calls are TRBV5-1 and TRBJ2-7, with 7 bases fitting TRBD1. The CDR3 spans 14 residues. The V gene's germline CDR1 is SGHRS and CDR2 YFSETQ. Trimming took 8 bases from V and 3 from J; bases not matched to a gene: 11. CDR3: CASKGAPGNYEQYF. The DNA of the CDR3 is TGCGCCAGTAAGGGGGCGCCGGGAAACTACGAGCAGTACTTC.

The chain has TRBV19 and TRBJ2-1, with 8 bases fitting TRBD2. The CDR3 consists of 17 residues. CDR1 LNHDA and CDR2 SQIVND come from the germline V gene (reference sequence). With V trimmed by 7 bases and J by 0 bases, 11 bases remained unmatched. The CDR3 loop reads CASKELAGYGSYNEQFF. The DNA of the CDR3 is TGTGCCAGTAAGGAGCTAGCGGGTTACGGCTCCTACAATGAGCAGTTCTTC.

CDR3 coding DNA: TGTGCCTGGAGTGGACAAGAGAACACTGAAGCTTTCTTT. It encodes CAWSGQENTEAFF. The chain uses TRBV30 and TRBJ1-1; no firm D call. With 1 base removed from V and 1 base from J, the gap between germline ends came to 7 bases. CDR3 length equals 13 residues. Looked up from germline, CDR1 is GTSNPN and CDR2 is SVGIG (reference sequence).

This clone was counted between two and nine times. The chain couples TRBV6-5 to TRBJ1-1, with D uncertain. Germline V lookup: CDR1 MNHEY, CDR2 SVGAGI. The CDR3 runs 14 residues. Trimming pared 8 bases from V and 5 bases from J, leaving 18 bases between. The CDR3, as DNA: TGTGCCAGCGGGTTGAGGGCTGGGCGAACTGAAGCTTTCTTT. Translating it yields CASGLRAGRTEAFF.

This clone appeared a few times. The chain joins TRBV11-2 to TRBJ2-7; D possibly corresponds to TRBD2 (7 bases). The V end was cut by 7 bases, the J end by 1 base, with 14 bases between. The CDR3 loop spans 14 amino acids. Germline-derived CDR1 and CDR2 are SGHAT and FQNNGV. For the CDR3, the DNA is TGTGCCAGCACCTGGGGGGGCCGATCCTACGAGCAGTACTTC. It encodes CASTWGGRSYEQYF.

The gene calls are TRBV5-8 and TRBJ1-2; TRBD1 matches 7 bases. The germline V gene has CDR1 SGHTS and CDR2 YDEGEE. CDR3 size: 15 residues. Trimming at V came to 1 base and at J to 3 bases, leaving 6 bases not matched to a gene. The CDR3: CASSLRRGPYYGYTF. CDR3 sequence (DNA): TGTGCCAGCAGCTTGAGGAGGGGGCCTTACTATGGCTACACCTTC.

Written as DNA, the CDR3 is TGTGCCAGCAGTCGAACAGGACAGGGTGGCAATCAGCCCCAGCATTTT. It codes for CASSRTGQGGNQPQHF. The chain combines TRBV6-6 with TRBJ1-5; 8 nucleotides agree with TRBD1. CDR3 size: 16 residues. The V gene's germline CDR1 is MNHNY and CDR2 SVGAGI (reference sequence). V was clipped by 5 bases and J by 2 bases; unmatched bases: 8.

The gene calls are TRBV27 and TRBJ2-2, with TRBD1 as a possible D gene (7 bases). CDR1 and CDR2 from the germline V gene are MNHEY and SMNVEV (reference sequence). The CDR3 has 15 amino acids. V was cut by 7 bases and J by 0 bases, with 12 bases left in between. The CDR3 sequence is CASTSGGPNTGELFF. The CDR3 DNA sequence: TGTGCCAGCACCTCAGGGGGGCCGAACACCGGGGAGCTGTTTTTT.

This sequence joins TRBV5-4 and TRBJ2-3; D not certain. The CDR3 loop spans 14 amino acids. Looked up from germline, CDR1 is SGHNT and CDR2 is YYREEE (reference sequence). V lost 5 bases and J lost 0, with 10 bases in between. The DNA for the CDR3 is TGTGCCAGCAGGGCTGAATATAGCACAGATACGCAGTATTTT. It specifies CASRAEYSTDTQYF.

The chain uses TRBV10-3 and TRBJ1-5, with D perhaps matching TRBD1 (6 bases). V lost 2 bases, J lost 5 bases, and 13 bases lay in between. The germline gives CDR1 ENHRY, CDR2 SYGVKD. This CDR3 spans 15 amino acids. CDR3 amino acids: CAISEMDSNYQPQHF. DNA of the CDR3: TGTGCCATCAGTGAGATGGACAGCAATTATCAGCCCCAGCATTTT.

The chain carries TRBV7-8 and TRBJ2-5, with a weak D call TRBD1 (6 bases). This CDR3 region has 16 residues. Deletions cut 1 base from V and 5 bases from J, with 17 bases between. Germline CDR1 reads SGHVS; CDR2 reads FQNEAQ. Written as DNA, the CDR3 is TGTGCCAGCAGCTTAGGGATACAGGGTCTCAGGGAGACCCAGTACTTC. Translating it yields CASSLGIQGLRETQYF.

The chain combines TRBV6-1 with TRBJ1-3; D is unclear. V lost 2 bases, J lost 4 bases, and 12 bases lay in between. Germline V gives CDR1 MNHNS, CDR2 SASEGT. The CDR3 covers 15 residues. CDR3 nucleotide sequence: TGTGCCAGCAGTGAAAGACGTCCAGGAGGAAACACCATATATTTT. The encoded protein is CASSERRPGGNTIYF.

J is TRBJ2-7 and V is TRBV11-2; 8 bases are a match to TRBD2. CDR1 is SGHAT, CDR2 FQNNGV, per germline. The J segment lost 3 bases and the V segment lost 0 bases, leaving 4 bases of the junction unmatched. This CDR3 region has 15 residues. CDR3: CASSLETREGYEQYF. Here the CDR3 DNA reads TGTGCCAGCAGCTTAGAAACCCGGGAGGGCTACGAGCAGTACTTC.

The chain links TRBV19 to TRBJ2-7; 7 bases are shared with TRBD1. Germline assignment: CDR1 LNHDA and CDR2 SQIVND (reference sequence). This CDR3 is 13 amino acids long. The junction had 1 base not matched to a gene; V was cut back by 3 bases and J by 2 bases. The CDR3 DNA reads TGTGCCAGTAGTATGACAGGGCCCTACGAGCAGTACTTC. Protein: CASSMTGPYEQYF.

This rearrangement joins TRBV30 to TRBJ1-1, with 9 nucleotides matching TRBD1. CDR1 is GTSNPN and CDR2 is SVGIG in the germline V gene (reference sequence). Trimming removed 8 bases from V and 4 bases from J; junction bases left unmatched: 23. The CDR3 has 18 residues. In nucleotides, the CDR3 is TGTGCCGCACAAGTGGGCAGACCAACTACAGGGGGCGGCACTGAAGCTTTCTTT. Translating it yields CAAQVGRPTTGGGTEAFF.

The chain employs TRBV7-9 and TRBJ1-1, with D possibly being TRBD1 (6 bases). CDR3 size: 18 residues. Germline V gene lookup returns CDR1 SEHNR and CDR2 FQNEAQ (reference sequence). V was clipped by 0 bases and J by 3 bases, with 20 bases between them. CDR3 DNA: TGTGCCAGCAGCTTAGCTCAGGGGATAAGAGAGGGCGACACTGAAGCTTTCTTT. Its translation: CASSLAQGIREGDTEAFF.

This clone was found many times. The chain carries TRBV19 and TRBJ1-4; perhaps TRBD1 as D (5 bases). The V and J ends lost 5 bases and 8 bases respectively, with 18 bases between them. The CDR3 has 15 amino acids. Germline V gene lookup returns CDR1 LNHDA and CDR2 SQIVND (reference sequence). In nucleotides, the CDR3 is TGTGCCAGTAGTCCCCCCGGCCAGGGAGGGGAAAAACTGTTTTTT. It encodes CASSPPGQGGEKLFF.